A selection of T cell receptor beta chains follows, all from one sample in a study of blood T cell repertoires in COVID-19. Sequencing was performed with immunoSEQ multiplex PCR; in TCRdb, only in-frame clones are kept and a portion is missing. The sample includes approximately 320,000 clones, about nine tenths of them seen just once. The sequenced material came from PBMCs or T cells enriched from blood (not recorded which). The receptors were gathered from a man aged 60 to 75 who had recovered from COVID-19. Both conserved end residues are part of each CDR3. D genes are given only for firm matches. The size field is filled for only some rows; it gives once, few, many or a size class.

>TRBD2|NA|TRBV6-1|TRBJ2-7|17
CASSETWGGRSSYEQYF
TGTGCCAGCAGTGAAACCTGGGGCGGGAGGAGCTCCTACGAGCAGTACTTC
>TRBD1|once|TRBV3-1/TRBV3-2|TRBJ1-5|14
CASGGTGGSQPQHF
TGTGCCAGCGGCGGGACAGGGGGAAGTCAGCCCCAGCATTTT
>NA|NA|TRBV5-1|TRBJ2-7|16
CASSLAGTVYSYEQYF
TGCGCCAGCAGCTTGGCCGGTACAGTATATTCCTACGAGCAGTACTTC
>NA|NA|TRBV14|TRBJ1-4|13
CASSQDLRRKLFF
TGTGCCAGCAGCCAGGACCTCCGGAGGAAACTGTTTTTT
>TRBD2|NA|TRBV19|TRBJ2-4|18
CASSISGTSGGRGNIQYF
TGTGCCAGTAGTATAAGTGGAACTAGCGGGGGCCGGGGAAACATTCAGTACTTC
>NA|NA|TRBV5-6|TRBJ1-5|13
CASSVNSNQPQHF
TGTGCCAGCAGCGTAAATAGCAATCAGCCCCAGCATTTT
>NA|NA|TRBV6-2/TRBV6-3|TRBJ2-7|16
CASSFQPGHLSYEQYF
TGTGCCAGCAGTTTCCAACCGGGACACCTTTCCTACGAGCAGTACTTC
>NA|NA|TRBV4-2|TRBJ1-4|15
CASSQLRTDNEKLFF
TGTGCCAGCAGCCAGCTAAGGACAGACAATGAAAAACTGTTTTTT
>NA|NA|TRBV5-5|TRBJ1-1|17
CASNPRHAPRLNTEAFF
TGTGCCAGCAACCCACGGCATGCACCGAGGCTGAACACTGAAGCTTTCTTT
>NA|NA|TRBV11-2|TRBJ1-3|17
CASSPIRAGETGNTIYF
TGTGCCAGCAGCCCTATTCGAGCAGGGGAAACTGGAAACACCATATATTTT
>TRBD2|NA|TRBV5-1|TRBJ2-2|15
CASSLELAGLGELFF
TGCGCCAGCAGCTTGGAACTAGCGGGTCTGGGGGAGCTGTTTTTT
>TRBD2|NA|TRBV6-2/TRBV6-3|TRBJ2-1|16
CASSPSSGRAYNEQFF
TGTGCCAGCAGTCCCTCTAGCGGGAGGGCCTACAATGAGCAGTTCTTC
>NA|NA|TRBV6-5|TRBJ1-5|15
CASSRVGVSNQPQHF
TGTGCCAGCAGTCGGGTTGGAGTTAGCAATCAGCCCCAGCATTTT
>TRBD1|NA|TRBV11-2|TRBJ2-1|15
CASSLTGGGTNEQFF
TGTGCCAGCAGCTTAACAGGGGGCGGAACCAATGAGCAGTTCTTC
>NA|NA|TRBV4-1|TRBJ1-5|17
CASSQGWIGVRNQPQHF
TGCGCCAGCAGCCAAGGGTGGATAGGGGTTCGCAATCAGCCCCAGCATTTT
>TRBD1|once|TRBV27|TRBJ1-2|15
CASSSRGGAGHGYTF
TGTGCCAGCAGTTCAAGAGGGGGCGCGGGCCATGGCTACACCTTC
>TRBD2|NA|TRBV29-1|TRBJ2-7|11
CSVGTSYEQYF
TGCAGCGTTGGGACTAGCTACGAGCAGTACTTC
>NA|once|TRBV9|TRBJ2-3|17
CASSVKPTGPYTDTQYF
TGTGCCAGCAGCGTGAAACCGACAGGACCTTACACAGATACGCAGTATTTT
>NA|NA|TRBV5-1|TRBJ1-2|15
CASSLVGIPNDGYTF
TGCGCCAGCAGCTTGGTGGGCATCCCGAATGATGGCTACACCTTC
>NA|NA|TRBV5-6|TRBJ1-2|17
CASSFPSTGRGRNGYTF
TGTGCCAGCAGCTTCCCGTCGACGGGTCGGGGGAGGAATGGCTACACCTTC
>NA|NA|TRBV18|TRBJ2-5|13
CASSSGGQETQYF
TGTGCCAGCTCCTCCGGGGGTCAAGAGACCCAGTACTTC
>TRBD1|NA|TRBV3-1/TRBV3-2|TRBJ1-6|21
CASSPYGGGGGHSSYNSPLHF
TGTGCCAGCAGCCCCTACGGCGGTGGAGGGGGCCACAGCTCCTATAATTCACCCCTCCACTTT
>NA|NA|TRBV3-1/TRBV3-2|TRBJ1-1|12
CASSQGATEAFF
TGTGCCAGCAGCCAAGGGGCCACTGAAGCTTTCTTT
>TRBD2|NA|TRBV11-3|TRBJ2-2|14
CASSLGRDTGELFF
TGTGCCAGCAGCCTGGGGAGGGACACCGGGGAGCTGTTTTTT
>TRBD2|NA|TRBV4-2|TRBJ2-1|16
CASSQDGGRSYNEQFF
TGTGCCAGCAGCCAAGATGGCGGGAGATCCTACAATGAGCAGTTCTTC
>NA|NA|TRBV9|TRBJ1-2|14
CASSVGREPYGYTF
TGTGCCAGCAGCGTAGGTAGGGAGCCCTATGGCTACACCTTC
>NA|NA|TRBV30|TRBJ1-3|13
CAWSRGSGNTIYF
TGTGCCTGGAGTCGGGGCTCTGGAAACACCATATATTTT
>TRBD1|NA|TRBV15|TRBJ2-7|16
CATSPGDRGVPYEQYF
TGTGCCACCAGCCCAGGCGACAGGGGTGTTCCCTACGAGCAGTACTTC
>NA|NA|TRBV3-1/TRBV3-2|TRBJ1-1|14
CASSQDAARFEAFF
TGTGCCAGCAGCCAAGATGCGGCGAGGTTCGAAGCTTTCTTT
>NA|NA|TRBV28|TRBJ1-4|15
CASSLNTGFNEKLFF
TGTGCCAGCAGTTTAAATACAGGGTTTAATGAAAAACTGTTTTTT
>NA|NA|TRBV9|TRBJ1-2|15
CASSASGTPNYGYTF
TGTGCCAGCAGCGCCTCCGGGACTCCTAACTATGGCTACACCTTC
>TRBD2|NA|TRBV2|TRBJ2-7|17
CASSELAGAQIAYEQYF
TGTGCCAGCAGCGAGCTAGCGGGGGCCCAAATAGCGTACGAGCAGTACTTC
>TRBD2|NA|TRBV27|TRBJ2-7|16
CASSLTSGTRNGEQYF
TGTGCCAGCAGTTTAACTTCTGGGACTAGGAACGGCGAGCAGTACTTC
>NA|NA|TRBV7-2|TRBJ2-1|13
CASSLVGGNEQFF
TGTGCCAGCAGCTTAGTTGGCGGGAATGAGCAGTTCTTC
>TRBD1|NA|TRBV25-1|TRBJ2-7|14
CASSLPGQWPEQYF
TGTGCCAGCAGTCTGCCGGGACAGTGGCCCGAGCAGTACTTC
>NA|NA|TRBV7-2|TRBJ2-2|15
CASSWGQYNTGELFF
TGTGCCAGCAGCTGGGGGCAGTATAACACCGGGGAGCTGTTTTTT
>NA|NA|TRBV9|TRBJ1-2|15
CASSVARGRNYGYTF
TGTGCCAGCAGCGTAGCGCGGGGGAGGAACTATGGCTACACCTTC
>NA|once|TRBV28|TRBJ2-2|16
CASSFIQHANTGELFF
TGTGCCAGCAGTTTTATTCAACACGCGAACACCGGGGAGCTGTTTTTT
>TRBD1|NA|TRBV18|TRBJ1-5|18
CASSPLPPGQGVNQPQHF
TGTGCCAGCTCACCACTACCTCCGGGACAGGGAGTAAATCAGCCCCAGCATTTT
>TRBD2|NA|TRBV5-3|TRBJ2-3|15
CARPLAGSSTDTQYF
TGTGCCAGACCACTAGCGGGGTCAAGCACAGATACGCAGTATTTT
>NA|once|TRBV7-9|TRBJ2-1|19
CASTVPGKNIPGAYNEQFF
TGTGCCAGCACGGTTCCAGGCAAAAATATTCCGGGGGCCTACAATGAGCAGTTCTTC
>NA|NA|TRBV7-9|TRBJ1-2|11
CASSLTVGYTF
TGTGCCAGCAGCTTAACGGTTGGCTACACCTTC
>NA|NA|TRBV29-1|TRBJ1-1|13
CSSSTVLNTEAFF
TGCAGCTCCTCGACAGTCCTCAACACTGAAGCTTTCTTT
>NA|NA|TRBV9|TRBJ2-5|14
CASSVGQLRETQYF
TGTGCCAGCAGCGTAGGACAGTTACGAGAGACCCAGTACTTC
>NA|NA|TRBV3-1/TRBV3-2|TRBJ2-7|13
CASSQLPGYEQYF
TGTGCCAGCAGCCAATTACCCGGCTACGAGCAGTACTTC
>TRBD2|NA|TRBV5-1|TRBJ2-1|14
CASSTTSWGNEQFF
TGCGCCAGCAGCACGACTAGCTGGGGCAATGAGCAGTTCTTC
>NA|NA|TRBV19|TRBJ1-1|14
CASSPGQGNTEAFF
TGTGCCAGTAGTCCCGGCCAGGGGAACACTGAAGCTTTCTTT